The sequence of this T cell receptor beta chain was determined in a study of T cells after yellow fever vaccination. In regard to this clonotype: Its specificity is unknown.

The study made its TCR cDNA through 5'RACE template switching. That step introduced a universal primer site along with UMIs. TCRdb re-called the 5' RACE reads with MiXCR, one entry per CDR3 protein. Among nearly 300,000 distinct CDR3 sequences, about 10% were seen once, and the ten largest hold over 3%. Study-wide findings and caveats: Reappearing after the booster were most of the clones from primary vaccination (96% CD4, approximately 85% CD8).

The CDR3 spans 13 residues. Germline lookup yields CDR1 DFQATT and CDR2 SNEGSKA (reference sequence). V dropped 0 bases and J dropped 2 bases, with 6 bases sitting between them. The sequence was obtained from a man between 18 and 35 years old who received the YFV17D yellow fever vaccine. The sequences come from CD4+ T cells sorted from PBMCs, collected 5 days after the yellow fever booster vaccination. The rearrangement links TRBV20-1 to TRBJ2-3, with D unclear. The CDR3 is CSARDPATDTQYF. The CDR3 DNA follows: TGCAGTGCTAGAGATCCAGCCACAGATACGCAGTATTTT.